This is a list of T cell receptor beta chains from one sample in a study of cytomegalovirus exposure and HLA in healthy donors. Sequencing used immunoSEQ multiplex PCR; TCRdb keeps in-frame clones, though not all of them. The repertoire table contains some 150,000 clones. Source material: PBMCs. These receptors originate from a woman between 18 and 29 years old in good health and CMV-seropositive. Both conserved end residues are part of each CDR3. Each record gives: V gene, J gene, D gene, CDR3 DNA, CDR3 protein. A D gene is named only where the DNA matches it firmly.

>TRBV6-5|TRBJ2-7|TRBD2
TGTGCCAGCAGTTACTCTAGCGGGAGCTACGAGCAGTACTTC
CASSYSSGSYEQYF
>TRBV25-1|TRBJ2-2|.
TGTGCCAGCAGTGACCCGAACACCGGGGAGCTGTTTTTT
CASSDPNTGELFF
>TRBV2|TRBJ1-3|TRBD1
TGTGCCAGCAGTACACAGGGGCAACCTGGAAACACCATATATTTT
CASSTQGQPGNTIYF
>TRBV2|TRBJ2-2|.
TGTGCCAGCAGAGTGGAGGGACTTGCCGGGGAGCTGTTTTTT
CASRVEGLAGELFF
>TRBV5-8|TRBJ1-1|TRBD1
TGTGCCAGCACTGCGCAGGGGGACACTGAAGCTTTCTTT
CASTAQGDTEAFF
>TRBV2|TRBJ1-2|.
TGTGCCAGCAGACGGGGGGCGTTGAGCTACACCTTC
CASRRGALSYTF
>TRBV29-1|TRBJ2-3|TRBD2
TGCAGCGTTCCGACTAGCGGGAGCCGCACAGATACGCAGTATTTT
CSVPTSGSRTDTQYF
>TRBV2|TRBJ1-2|TRBD1
TGTGCCAGCAGCCTTGGGACAGGGATCAAGGGCTACACCTTC
CASSLGTGIKGYTF
>TRBV28|TRBJ2-1|TRBD1
TGTGCCAGCAGTTTGTCGGGGACAGGTAACAATGAGCAGTTCTTC
CASSLSGTGNNEQFF
>TRBV5-6|TRBJ1-1|TRBD1
TGTGCCAGCAGCTTTACACAGGGGGCAAAGGCTTTCTTT
CASSFTQGAKAFF
>TRBV7-8|TRBJ2-2|.
TGTGCCAGCAGCTCCGCGGGGAGGAACACCGGGGAGCTGTTTTTT
CASSSAGRNTGELFF
>TRBV20-1|TRBJ1-1|.
TGCAGTGCTAGAACCGGTACTGAAGCTTTCTTT
CSARTGTEAFF